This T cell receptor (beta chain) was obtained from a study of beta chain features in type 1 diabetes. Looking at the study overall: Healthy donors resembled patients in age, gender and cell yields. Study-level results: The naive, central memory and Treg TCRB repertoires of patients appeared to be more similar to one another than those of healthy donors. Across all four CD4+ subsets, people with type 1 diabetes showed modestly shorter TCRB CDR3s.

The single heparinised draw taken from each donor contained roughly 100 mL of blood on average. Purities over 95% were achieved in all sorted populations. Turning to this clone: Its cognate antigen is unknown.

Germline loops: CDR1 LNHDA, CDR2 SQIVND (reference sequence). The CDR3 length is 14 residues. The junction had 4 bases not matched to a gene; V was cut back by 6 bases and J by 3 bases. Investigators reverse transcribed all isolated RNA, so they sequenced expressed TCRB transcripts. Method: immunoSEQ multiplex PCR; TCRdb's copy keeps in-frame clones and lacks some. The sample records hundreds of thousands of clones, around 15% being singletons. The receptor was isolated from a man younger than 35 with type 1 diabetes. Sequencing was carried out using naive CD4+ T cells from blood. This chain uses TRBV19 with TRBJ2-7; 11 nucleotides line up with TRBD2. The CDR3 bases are TGTGCCAGTAGAAAGGGGACTAGCGGCTACGAGCAGTACTTC. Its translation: CASRKGTSGYEQYF. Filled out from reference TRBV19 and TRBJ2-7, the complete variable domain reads DGGITQSPKYLFRKEGQNVTLSCEQNLNHDAMYWYRQDPGQGLRLIYYSQIVNDFQKGDIAEGYSVSREKKESFPLTVTSAQKNPTAFYLCASRKGTSGYEQYFGPGTRLTVT.